These 17 T cell receptor beta chains share one sample of origin, sequenced in a study of blood T cell repertoires in COVID-19. Sequencing was performed with immunoSEQ multiplex PCR; in TCRdb, only in-frame clones are kept and a portion is missing. The sample gives 110,000 to 150,000 clones, approximately 80% of which show up once; roughly 3.6% is in the top ten. Sequences were obtained from peripheral blood. All receptors come from a man in his 70s who had recovered from COVID-19.

The chain couples TRBV6-4 to TRBJ2-7, with 8 bases that match TRBD1. The germline V gene has CDR1 MRHNA and CDR2 SNTAGT. The CDR3 is made up of 14 amino acids. After removal of 4 bases from V and 2 bases from J, the junction contained 4 bases not matched to a gene. The CDR3 reads CASSVDRGAYEQYF. The CDR3 region has the DNA TGTGCCAGCAGTGTAGACAGGGGAGCCTACGAGCAGTACTTC.

The J gene is TRBJ2-1, the V gene TRBV5-4, with 10 bases aligning to TRBD2. There are 16 residues in the CDR3. Germline lookup yields CDR1 SGHNT and CDR2 YYREEE (reference sequence). V gave up 3 bases and J gave up 3 bases; unmatched junction bases: 6. As DNA, the CDR3 is TGTGCCAGCAGCTCCCCAGGGACTAGCGTCTACAATGAGCAGTTCTTC. Translation gives CASSSPGTSVYNEQFF.

V gene TRBV6-2 or TRBV6-3 combines with J gene TRBJ2-3, with TRBD2 matching 15 bases. Germline V gene sequence: CDR1 MNHEY, CDR2 SVGEGT. CDR3 length: 17 amino acids. Germline trimming cut 5 bases from V and 4 bases from J; bases unmatched to any gene: 7. The CDR3 DNA is TGTGCCAGCAGTCCGGGACTAGCGGGAGGCGAGGCAGATACGCAGTATTTT. Its protein product is CASSPGLAGGEADTQYF.

This rearrangement joins TRBV18 to TRBJ2-7; 7 nucleotides match TRBD2. CDR1 is KGHSH, CDR2 LQKENI, per germline. The CDR3 covers 16 residues. Trimming cost V 2 bases and J 5 bases; bases outside gene matches: 12. As DNA, the CDR3 is TGTGCCAGCTCACCAATCCTACGGACTAGAGTTAACGAGCAGTACTTC. It specifies CASSPILRTRVNEQYF.

V and J are TRBV9 and TRBJ2-1; 8 nucleotides line up with TRBD2. In germline, CDR1 is SGDLS, CDR2 YYNGEE. Germline trimming cut 3 bases from V and 9 bases from J; bases unmatched to any gene: 17. The CDR3 is 17 amino acids. The CDR3 sequence is CASSEGRAGALGVEQFF. As DNA, the CDR3 is TGTGCCAGCAGCGAGGGGAGAGCGGGAGCCTTAGGGGTTGAGCAGTTCTTC. The full variable domain, in which reference TRBV9 and TRBJ2-1 provide the parts outside the CDR3, is DSGVTQTPKHLITATGQRVTLRCSPRSGDLSVYWYQQSLDQGLQFLIQYYNGEERAKGNILERFSAQQFPDLHSELNLSSLELGDSALYFCASSEGRAGALGVEQFFGPGTRLTVL.

On this clone: Other DNA sequences from this sample encode an identical CDR3 as well. The V and J genes are TRBV15 and TRBJ2-1; TRBD2 aligns across 10 bases. Germline V gene data show CDR1 as LNHNV and CDR2 as YYDKDF (reference sequence). This CDR3 region has 16 residues. Unmatched junction bases numbered 1, after V lost 2 bases and J lost 0 bases. In DNA form, the CDR3 reads TGTGCCACCAGCAGACCTAGCGGGAGCTCCTACAATGAGCAGTTCTTC. The encoded protein is CATSRPSGSSYNEQFF.

This chain joins TRBV19 and TRBJ2-1, with D perhaps matching TRBD2 (5 bases). Germline V gives CDR1 LNHDA, CDR2 SQIVND (reference sequence). The CDR3 totals 13 residues. V lost 5 bases and J 5 bases, leaving 10 bases between the germline ends. The CDR3 here is CASSVDGDNEQFF. The CDR3 DNA is TGTGCCAGTAGTGTGGACGGGGACAATGAGCAGTTCTTC.

The chain recombines TRBV6-5 with TRBJ1-2; perhaps TRBD1 as D (5 bases). V was pared by 6 bases and J by 3 bases, with 11 bases between. This CDR3 contains 13 residues. The germline CDR1 and CDR2 sequences are MNHEY and SVGAGI. The CDR3 DNA reads as TGTGCCAGCAGAAGACCGACAGACTATGGCTACACCTTC. Its translation: CASRRPTDYGYTF.

The count of this clone is one. The chain is built from TRBV11-1 and TRBJ1-1; TRBD1 agrees at 9 bases. Germline CDR1 SGHAT, CDR2 FQDESV (reference sequence). Unmatched junction bases numbered 4, after V lost 1 base and J lost 7 bases. This CDR3 spans 14 amino acids. The chain's CDR3 is CASSLVGQGFEAFF. The CDR3 DNA sequence: TGTGCCAGCAGCTTAGTGGGACAGGGCTTTGAAGCTTTCTTT.

The sample holds one count of this clone. This sequence joins TRBV3-1 (or the pseudogene TRBV3-2) and TRBJ1-2; TRBD1 aligns across 7 bases. Germline CDR1 is LGHDT and CDR2 is YNNKEL (reference sequence). The CDR3 runs to 18 residues. The trim removed 4 bases at V and 8 bases at J, leaving 22 bases unmatched. Here the CDR3 reads CASSLQVTGQTVSWGYTF. The CDR3 DNA sequence: TGTGCCAGCAGCCTGCAAGTCACGGGACAGACAGTGTCATGGGGCTACACCTTC.

The V and J genes are TRBV21-1 and TRBJ2-7; TRBD1 is the table's D call and was not checked against the DNA. TRBV21-1 is designated a pseudogene. The CDR3 totals 15 residues. This CDR3 reads CASSNHGTGNYEQYF. For the CDR3, the DNA is TGTGCCAGCAGCAACCACGGGACAGGGAACTACGAGCAGTACTTC.

For the CDR3, the DNA is TGTGCCAGAACGCCCGGGAGGCCTTTTTGGGAGCAGTTCTTC. Encoded protein: CARTPGRPFWEQFF. This sequence joins TRBV21-1 and TRBJ2-1; the table's D call of TRBD2 was not tested on the DNA. TRBV21-1 is described as a pseudogene. The CDR3 is made up of 14 amino acids.

V is TRBV5-1 and J is TRBJ2-7, with a weak D call TRBD1 (6 bases). Germline CDR1 is SGHRS and CDR2 is YFSETQ. The CDR3 loop spans 13 amino acids. Between the trimmed V and J ends, which lost 4 bases and 4 bases, there was a span of 12 bases. The CDR3 DNA is TGCGCCAGCAGCAATGAGGGGGATTACGAGCAGTACTTC. Encoded protein: CASSNEGDYEQYF.

V usage is TRBV10-3 and J usage is TRBJ1-6; no clear D. The CDR3 runs 13 residues. The germline gives CDR1 ENHRY, CDR2 SYGVKD. V gave up 0 bases and J gave up 7 bases, with 4 bases separating them. The CDR3 bases are TGTGCCATCAGTGAGTCGCAGAATTCACCCCTCCACTTT. Its protein product is CAISESQNSPLHF.

The V gene is TRBV5-1, the J gene TRBJ2-1; tentative D call: TRBD2 (5 bases). V lost 1 base to trimming and J lost 7 bases, with 15 bases between them. This CDR3 has 15 residues. Per the germline V gene, CDR1 is SGHRS and CDR2 is YFSETQ. In DNA, the CDR3 is TGCGCCAGCAGCTTGTCACTAGGCCCGGGGAATGAGCAGTTCTTC. The encoded protein is CASSLSLGPGNEQFF.

CDR3 protein: CAISVSLAVYNEQFF. The DNA of the CDR3 is TGTGCCATCAGTGTCTCGCTAGCCGTGTACAATGAGCAGTTCTTC. V is TRBV10-3 and J is TRBJ2-1; D is perhaps TRBD2 (5 bases). The V end was cut by 4 bases, the J end by 4 bases, with 14 bases between. The V gene's germline CDR1 is ENHRY and CDR2 SYGVKD. CDR3 length: 15 residues.

The V gene is TRBV7-9, the J gene TRBJ1-1, with a tentative D call TRBD1 (6 bases). The germline V and J ends were trimmed by 6 bases and 2 bases, with 13 bases remaining between them. There are 14 residues in the CDR3. Per the germline V gene, CDR1 is SEHNR and CDR2 is FQNEAQ (reference sequence). The CDR3 region is CASRNWDTNTEAFF. As DNA, the CDR3 is TGTGCCAGCAGAAATTGGGACACCAACACTGAAGCTTTCTTT.